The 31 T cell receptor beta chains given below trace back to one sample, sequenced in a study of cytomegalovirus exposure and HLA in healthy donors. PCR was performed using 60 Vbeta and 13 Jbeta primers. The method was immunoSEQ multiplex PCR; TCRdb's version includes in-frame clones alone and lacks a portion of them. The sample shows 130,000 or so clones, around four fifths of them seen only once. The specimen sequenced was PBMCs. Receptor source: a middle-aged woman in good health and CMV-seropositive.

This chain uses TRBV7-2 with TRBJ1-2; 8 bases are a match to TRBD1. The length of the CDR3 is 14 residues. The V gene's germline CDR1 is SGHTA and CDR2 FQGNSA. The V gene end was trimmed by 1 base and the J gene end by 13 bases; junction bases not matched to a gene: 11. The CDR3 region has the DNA TGTGCCAGCAGCTTAGGAAGGGACAGGTCCTTGTTCACCTTC. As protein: CASSLGRDRSLFTF.

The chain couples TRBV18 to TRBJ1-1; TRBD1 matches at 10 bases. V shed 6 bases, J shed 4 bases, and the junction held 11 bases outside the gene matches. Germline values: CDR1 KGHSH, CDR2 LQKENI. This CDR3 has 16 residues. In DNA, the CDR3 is TGTGCCAGCTCGTCGACAGGGGGCCAGAGCGGCACTGAAGCTTTCTTT. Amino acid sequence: CASSSTGGQSGTEAFF. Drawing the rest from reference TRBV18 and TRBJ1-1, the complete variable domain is NAGVMQNPRHLVRRRGQEARLRCSPMKGHSHVYWYRQLPEEGLKFMVYLQKENIIDESGMPKERFSAEFPKEGPSILRIQQVVRGDSAAYFCASSSTGGQSGTEAFFGQGTRLTVV.

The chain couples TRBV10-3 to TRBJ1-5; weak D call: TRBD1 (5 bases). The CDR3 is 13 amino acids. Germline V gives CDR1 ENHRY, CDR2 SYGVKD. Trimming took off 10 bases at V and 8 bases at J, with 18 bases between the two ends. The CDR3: CATRGVRPKPQHF. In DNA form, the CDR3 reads TGTGCCACGCGGGGGGTTCGGCCAAAGCCCCAGCATTTT.

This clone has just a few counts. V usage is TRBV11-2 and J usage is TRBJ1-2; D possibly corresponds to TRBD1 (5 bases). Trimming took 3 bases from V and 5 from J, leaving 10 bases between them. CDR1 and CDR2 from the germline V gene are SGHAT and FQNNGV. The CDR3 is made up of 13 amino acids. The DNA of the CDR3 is TGTGCCAGCAGCTTGGGGGGTCTTTATGGCTACACCTTC. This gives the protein CASSLGGLYGYTF.

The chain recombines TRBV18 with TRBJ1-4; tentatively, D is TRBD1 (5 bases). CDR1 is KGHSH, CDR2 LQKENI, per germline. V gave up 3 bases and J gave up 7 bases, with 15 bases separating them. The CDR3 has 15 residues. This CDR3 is CASSPQGLGREKLFF. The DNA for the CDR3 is TGTGCCAGCTCACCGCAGGGTTTGGGGCGTGAAAAACTGTTTTTT.

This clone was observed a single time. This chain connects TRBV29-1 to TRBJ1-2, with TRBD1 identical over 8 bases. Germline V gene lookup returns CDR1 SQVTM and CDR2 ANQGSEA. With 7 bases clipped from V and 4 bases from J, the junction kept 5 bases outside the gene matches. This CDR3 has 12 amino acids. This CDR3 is CSAFTGGYGYTF. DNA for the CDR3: TGCAGCGCCTTCACAGGGGGCTATGGCTACACCTTC.

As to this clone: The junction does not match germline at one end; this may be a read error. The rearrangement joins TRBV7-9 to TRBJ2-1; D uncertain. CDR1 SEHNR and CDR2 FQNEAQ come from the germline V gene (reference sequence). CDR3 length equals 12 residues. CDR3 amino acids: CSSSSLRNVQFF. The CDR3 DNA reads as TGTTCCAGCAGCTCCCTCAGGAACGTCCAGTTCTTC.

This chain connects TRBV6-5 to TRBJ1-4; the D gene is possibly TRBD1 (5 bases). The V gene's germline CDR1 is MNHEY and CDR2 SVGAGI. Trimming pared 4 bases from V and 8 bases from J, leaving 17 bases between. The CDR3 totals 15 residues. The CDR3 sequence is CASSSPDTGREKLFF. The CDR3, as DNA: TGTGCCAGCAGTTCGCCGGACACAGGACGGGAAAAACTGTTTTTT.

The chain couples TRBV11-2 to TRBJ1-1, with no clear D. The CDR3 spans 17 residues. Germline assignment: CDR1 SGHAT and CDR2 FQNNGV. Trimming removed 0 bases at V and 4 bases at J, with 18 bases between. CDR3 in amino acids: CASSLDVRREVITEAFF. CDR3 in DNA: TGTGCCAGCAGCTTAGATGTAAGACGGGAAGTTATCACTGAAGCTTTCTTT.

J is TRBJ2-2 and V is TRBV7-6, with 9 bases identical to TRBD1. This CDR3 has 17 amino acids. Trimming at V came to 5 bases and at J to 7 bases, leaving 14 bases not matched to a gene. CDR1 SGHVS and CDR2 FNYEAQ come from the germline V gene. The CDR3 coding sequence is TGTGCCAGCAGCCTAGACACAGGGGGCGATGATGGCGGGGAGCTGTTTTTT. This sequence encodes CASSLDTGGDDGGELFF.

The CDR3 loop is CASSLGQGAETQYF. In DNA, the CDR3 is TGCGCCAGCAGCTTGGGGCAGGGGGCAGAGACCCAGTACTTC. This chain links TRBV5-1 with TRBJ2-5; 8 bases are a match to TRBD1. The germline gives CDR1 SGHRS, CDR2 YFSETQ. The CDR3 length is 14 residues. V lost 0 bases and J lost 4; bases outside the gene matches: 2.

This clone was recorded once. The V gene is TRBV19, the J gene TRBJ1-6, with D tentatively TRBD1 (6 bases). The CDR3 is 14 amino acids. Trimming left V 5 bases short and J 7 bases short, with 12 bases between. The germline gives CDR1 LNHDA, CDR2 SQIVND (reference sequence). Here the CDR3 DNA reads TGTGCCAGTAGTCCGGACAGCCGGAATTCACCCCTCCACTTT. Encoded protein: CASSPDSRNSPLHF.

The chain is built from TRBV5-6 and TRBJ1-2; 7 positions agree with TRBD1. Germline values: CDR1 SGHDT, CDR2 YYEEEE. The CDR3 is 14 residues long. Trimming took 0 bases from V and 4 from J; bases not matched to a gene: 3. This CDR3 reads CASSLDRGPYGYTF. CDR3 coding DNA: TGTGCCAGCAGCTTGGACAGGGGCCCCTATGGCTACACCTTC.

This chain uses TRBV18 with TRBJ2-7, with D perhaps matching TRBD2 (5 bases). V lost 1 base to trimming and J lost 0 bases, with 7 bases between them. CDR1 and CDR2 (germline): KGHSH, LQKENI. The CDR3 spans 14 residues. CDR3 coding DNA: TGTGCCAGCTCACCACTTGGGAGCTCCTACGAGCAGTACTTC. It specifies CASSPLGSSYEQYF.

DNA for the CDR3: TGTGCCAGCAGTTTGGGCAGTATTTTGTCACCCCTCCACTTT. Protein: CASSLGSILSPLHF. This chain uses TRBV28 with TRBJ1-6; D is undetermined. Trimming removed 3 bases at V and 10 bases at J, with 13 bases between. CDR1 is MDHEN, CDR2 SYDVKM, per germline. CDR3 length equals 14 residues.

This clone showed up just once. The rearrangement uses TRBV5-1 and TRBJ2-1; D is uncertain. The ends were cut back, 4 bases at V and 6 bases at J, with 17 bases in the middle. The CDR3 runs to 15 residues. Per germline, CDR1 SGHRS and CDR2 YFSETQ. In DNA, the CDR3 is TGCGCCAGCAGCCTCCAGCCTAGAGAAGGCAATGAGCAGTTCTTC. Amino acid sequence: CASSLQPREGNEQFF. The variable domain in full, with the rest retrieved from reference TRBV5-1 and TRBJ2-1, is KAGVTQTPRYLIKTRGQQVTLSCSPISGHRSVSWYQQTPGQGLQFLFEYFSETQRNKGNFPGRFSGRQFSNSRSEMNVSTLELGDSALYLCASSLQPREGNEQFFGPGTRLTVL.

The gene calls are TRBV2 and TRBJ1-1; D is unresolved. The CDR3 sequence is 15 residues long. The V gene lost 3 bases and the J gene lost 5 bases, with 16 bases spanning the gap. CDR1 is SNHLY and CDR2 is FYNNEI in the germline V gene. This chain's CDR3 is CASSDFGVTGTEAFF. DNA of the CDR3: TGTGCCAGCAGTGATTTCGGGGTCACTGGTACTGAAGCTTTCTTT.

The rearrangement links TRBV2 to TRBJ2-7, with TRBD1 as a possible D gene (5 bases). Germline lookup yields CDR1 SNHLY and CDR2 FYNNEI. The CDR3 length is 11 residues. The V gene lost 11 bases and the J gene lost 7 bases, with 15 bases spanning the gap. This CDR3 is CAGARVGEQYF. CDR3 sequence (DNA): TGTGCCGGGGCCCGCGTGGGGGAGCAGTACTTC.

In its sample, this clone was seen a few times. CDR3 loop: CASSVPGLGEQYF. CDR3 in DNA: TGTGCCAGCAGCGTTCCAGGGTTGGGGGAGCAGTACTTC. The chain couples TRBV28 to TRBJ2-7, with D possibly being TRBD1 (5 bases). The CDR3 is 13 amino acids. The germline V gene has CDR1 MDHEN and CDR2 SYDVKM. Trimming pared 6 bases from V and 7 bases from J, leaving 16 bases between.

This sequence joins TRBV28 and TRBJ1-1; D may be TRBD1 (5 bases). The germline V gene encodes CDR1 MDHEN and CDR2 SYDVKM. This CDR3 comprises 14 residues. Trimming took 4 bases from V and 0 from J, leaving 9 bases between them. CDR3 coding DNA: TGTGCCAGCAGTTCGACAGTGATGAACACTGAAGCTTTCTTT. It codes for CASSSTVMNTEAFF.

For the CDR3, the DNA is TGTGCCAGCAGTTACTCCGGGAGCTCCTACGAGCAGTACTTC. Encoded protein: CASSYSGSSYEQYF. V and J are TRBV6-5 and TRBJ2-7, with D possibly matching TRBD2 (6 bases). V was trimmed by 0 bases and J by 0 bases, leaving 6 bases between them. Per the germline V gene, CDR1 is MNHEY and CDR2 is SVGAGI. CDR3 length: 14 residues.

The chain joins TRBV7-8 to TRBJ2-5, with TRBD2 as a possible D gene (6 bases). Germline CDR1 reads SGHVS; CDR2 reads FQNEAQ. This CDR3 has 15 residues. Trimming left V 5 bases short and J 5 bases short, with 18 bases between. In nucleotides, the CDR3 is TGTGCCAGCAGCCTAGGTAGACTAGACGGGGAGACCCAGTACTTC. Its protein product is CASSLGRLDGETQYF.

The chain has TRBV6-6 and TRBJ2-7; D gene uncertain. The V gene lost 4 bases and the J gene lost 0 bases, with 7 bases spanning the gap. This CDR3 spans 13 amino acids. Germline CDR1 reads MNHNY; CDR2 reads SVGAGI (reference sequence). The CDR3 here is CASSFGGSYEQYF. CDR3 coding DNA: TGTGCCAGCAGTTTTGGCGGCTCCTACGAGCAGTACTTC.

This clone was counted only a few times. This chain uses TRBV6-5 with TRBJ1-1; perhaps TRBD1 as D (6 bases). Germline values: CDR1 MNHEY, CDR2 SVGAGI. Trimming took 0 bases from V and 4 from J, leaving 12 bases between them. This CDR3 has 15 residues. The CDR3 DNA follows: TGTGCCAGCAGTTACTCCAGGGGACACGGCACTGAAGCTTTCTTT. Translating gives CASSYSRGHGTEAFF.

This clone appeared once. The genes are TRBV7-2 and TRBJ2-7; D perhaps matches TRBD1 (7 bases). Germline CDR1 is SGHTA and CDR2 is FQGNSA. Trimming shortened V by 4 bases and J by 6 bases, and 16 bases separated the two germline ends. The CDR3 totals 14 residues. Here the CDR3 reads CASSSDRDSFEQYF. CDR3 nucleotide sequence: TGTGCCAGCAGCTCCGACAGGGACTCTTTCGAGCAGTACTTC. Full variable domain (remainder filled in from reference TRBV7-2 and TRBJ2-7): GAGVSQSPSNKVTEKGKDVELRCDPISGHTALYWYRQSLGQGLEFLIYFQGNSAPDKSGLPSDRFSAERTGGSVSTLTIQRTQQEDSAVYLCASSSDRDSFEQYFGPGTRLTVT.

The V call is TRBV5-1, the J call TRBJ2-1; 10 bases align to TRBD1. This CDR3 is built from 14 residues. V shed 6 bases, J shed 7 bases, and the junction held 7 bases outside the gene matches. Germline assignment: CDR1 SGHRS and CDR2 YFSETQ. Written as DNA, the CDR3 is TGCGCCAGCAACCGGGACAGGGGAGAGAATGAGCAGTTCTTC. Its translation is CASNRDRGENEQFF.

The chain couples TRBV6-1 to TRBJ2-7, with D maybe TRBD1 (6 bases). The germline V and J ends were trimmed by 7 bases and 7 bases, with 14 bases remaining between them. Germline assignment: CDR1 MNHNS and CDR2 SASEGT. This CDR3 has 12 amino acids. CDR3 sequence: CASISGEWEQYF. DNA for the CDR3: TGTGCCAGCATATCAGGGGAGTGGGAGCAGTACTTC.

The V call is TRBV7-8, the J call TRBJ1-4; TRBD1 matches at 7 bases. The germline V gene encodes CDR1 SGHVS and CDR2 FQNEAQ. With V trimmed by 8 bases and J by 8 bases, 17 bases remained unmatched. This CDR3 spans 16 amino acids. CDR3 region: CASSHTGTGVKEKLFF. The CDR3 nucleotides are TGTGCCAGCTCTCACACAGGAACAGGGGTGAAAGAAAAACTGTTTTTT.

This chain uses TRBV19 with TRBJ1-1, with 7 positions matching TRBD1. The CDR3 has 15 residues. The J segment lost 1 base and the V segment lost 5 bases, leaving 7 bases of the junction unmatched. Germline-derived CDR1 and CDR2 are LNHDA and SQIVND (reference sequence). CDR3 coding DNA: TGTGCCAGTAGTCCGCGACGGACAGGGAACACTGAAGCTTTCTTT. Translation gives CASSPRRTGNTEAFF.

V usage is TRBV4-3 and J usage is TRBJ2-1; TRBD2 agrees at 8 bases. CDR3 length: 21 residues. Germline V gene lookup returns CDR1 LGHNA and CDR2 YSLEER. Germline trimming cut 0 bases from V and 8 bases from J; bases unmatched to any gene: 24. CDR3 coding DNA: TGCGCCAGCAGCCAAGAGCCGGGGGGGGCTTCTTACGGGAGAACAGTCGATGAGCAGTTCTTC. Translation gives CASSQEPGGASYGRTVDEQFF.

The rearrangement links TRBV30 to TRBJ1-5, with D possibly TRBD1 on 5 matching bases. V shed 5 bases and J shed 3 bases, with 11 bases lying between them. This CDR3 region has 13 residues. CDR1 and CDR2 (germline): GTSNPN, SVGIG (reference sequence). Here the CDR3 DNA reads TGTGCCTGGGGGGAACAGGACAATCAGCCCCAGCATTTT. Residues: CAWGEQDNQPQHF.